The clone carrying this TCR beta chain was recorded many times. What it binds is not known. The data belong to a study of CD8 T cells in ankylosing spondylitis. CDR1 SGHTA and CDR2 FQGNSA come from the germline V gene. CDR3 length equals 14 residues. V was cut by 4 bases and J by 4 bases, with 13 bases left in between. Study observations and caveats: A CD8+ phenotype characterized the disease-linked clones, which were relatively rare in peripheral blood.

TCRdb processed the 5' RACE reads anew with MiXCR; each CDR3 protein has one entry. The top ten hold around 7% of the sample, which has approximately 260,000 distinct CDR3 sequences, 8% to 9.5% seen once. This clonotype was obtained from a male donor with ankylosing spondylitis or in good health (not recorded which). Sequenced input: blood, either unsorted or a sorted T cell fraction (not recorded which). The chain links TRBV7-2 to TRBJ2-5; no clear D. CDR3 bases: TGTGCCAGCAGCTCCGGCCGAATGGGAGAGACCCAGTACTTC. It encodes CASSSGRMGETQYF. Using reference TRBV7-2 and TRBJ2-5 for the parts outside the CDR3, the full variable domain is GAGVSQSPSNKVTEKGKDVELRCDPISGHTALYWYRQSLGQGLEFLIYFQGNSAPDKSGLPSDRFSAERTGGSVSTLTIQRTQQEDSAVYLCASSSGRMGETQYFGPGTRLLVL.